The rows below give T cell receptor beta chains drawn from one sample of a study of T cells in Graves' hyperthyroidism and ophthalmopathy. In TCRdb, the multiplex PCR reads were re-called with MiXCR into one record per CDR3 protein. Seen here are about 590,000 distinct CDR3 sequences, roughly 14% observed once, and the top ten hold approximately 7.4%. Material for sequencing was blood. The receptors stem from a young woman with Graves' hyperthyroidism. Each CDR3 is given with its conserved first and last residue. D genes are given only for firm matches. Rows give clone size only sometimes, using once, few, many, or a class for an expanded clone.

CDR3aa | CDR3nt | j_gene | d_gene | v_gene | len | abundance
CASSTLAGTKGELFF | TGTGCCAGCAGTACCCTAGCGGGAACAAAGGGGGAGCTGTTTTTT | TRBJ2-2 | TRBD2 | TRBV27 | 15 | many
CASSLTETGGAEAFF | TGTGCCAGCAGCTTAACCGAAACAGGGGGCGCTGAAGCTTTCTTT | TRBJ1-1 | TRBD1 | TRBV7-9 | 15 | many
CASSLEGVLGYTF | TGTGCCAGCAGCCTAGAAGGGGTTTTGGGCTACACCTTC | TRBJ1-2 | . | TRBV7-2 | 13 | many
CASKPWGAVDTQYF | TGTGCCAGCAAACCCTGGGGTGCTGTAGATACGCAGTATTTT | TRBJ2-3 | . | TRBV11-2 | 14 | many
CASSLSRNQPQHF | TGTGCCAGCAGCTTATCTCGCAATCAGCCCCAGCATTTT | TRBJ1-5 | . | TRBV7-3 | 13 | .
CASSLQRERNEQYF | TGCGCCAGCAGCTTGCAGCGGGAGAGGAACGAGCAGTACTTC | TRBJ2-7 | TRBD2 | TRBV5-1 | 14 | .
CASSIAGVDEQFF | TGTGCCAGCAGCATTGCGGGAGTGGATGAGCAGTTCTTC | TRBJ2-1 | TRBD2 | TRBV11-2 | 13 | many
CSARDRAKNYNSPLHF | TGCAGTGCTAGAGATCGTGCCAAAAACTATAATTCACCCCTCCACTTT | TRBJ1-6 | . | TRBV20-1 | 16 | .
CASSIGGTSGYWGTDTQYF | TGTGCCAGTAGTATAGGGGGGACTAGCGGATATTGGGGCACAGATACGCAGTATTTT | TRBJ2-3 | TRBD2 | TRBV19 | 19 | few
CASSYSTAMRYTF | TGTGCCAGCAGTTACTCTACCGCTATGCGCTACACCTTC | TRBJ1-2 | . | TRBV6-6 | 13 | .
CATQGTAYEQYF | TGTGCCACACAGGGGACCGCCTACGAGCAGTACTTC | TRBJ2-7 | TRBD1 | TRBV3-1 | 12 | many
CASSLAASNQPQHF | TGTGCCAGCAGTTTAGCGGCTAGCAATCAGCCCCAGCATTTT | TRBJ1-5 | . | TRBV27 | 14 | many
CASSQVRDGGTYEQYF | TGCGCCAGCAGCCAAGTACGGGACGGGGGTACCTACGAGCAGTACTTC | TRBJ2-7 | . | TRBV4-1 | 16 | .
CASSQDRRVSYNEQFF | TGTGCCAGCAGCCAGGATCGACGGGTCTCCTACAATGAGCAGTTCTTC | TRBJ2-1 | . | TRBV14 | 16 | few
CASSVSGTTSNEQFF | TGTGCCAGCAGCGTTAGCGGGACAACCAGCAATGAGCAGTTCTTC | TRBJ2-1 | TRBD2 | TRBV9 | 15 | few
CASSYLASTPGGNGYTF | TGTGCCAGCAGTTACCTAGCCTCAACCCCAGGGGGGAATGGCTACACCTTC | TRBJ1-2 | TRBD1 | TRBV6-2/TRBV6-3 | 17 | .
CASSPNERESGEQYF | TGTGCCAGCTCACCTAACGAGCGGGAGAGTGGCGAGCAGTACTTC | TRBJ2-7 | TRBD2 | TRBV18 | 15 | many
CASSLDWDRGYEQYF | TGTGCCAGCAGCTTAGACTGGGACAGGGGCTACGAGCAGTACTTC | TRBJ2-7 | TRBD1 | TRBV11-2 | 15 | .
CASRRTFSEQFF | TGTGCCAGCAGACGGACGTTTAGTGAGCAGTTCTTC | TRBJ2-1 | . | TRBV5-6 | 12 | few
CASSPMTSGYSYEQYF | TGTGCCAGCAGCCCCATGACTAGCGGGTACTCCTACGAGCAGTACTTC | TRBJ2-7 | TRBD2 | TRBV3-1 | 16 | .
CAWSVFGGNTEAFF | TGTGCCTGGAGTGTATTCGGGGGTAACACTGAAGCTTTCTTT | TRBJ1-1 | . | TRBV30 | 14 | many
CASSTSGAQYNEQFF | TGTGCCAGCAGTACTAGCGGAGCTCAATACAATGAGCAGTTCTTC | TRBJ2-1 | TRBD2 | TRBV12-3/TRBV12-4 | 15 | .
CASSPGQERWYEQYF | TGTGCCAGCTCACCAGGACAGGAAAGGTGGTACGAGCAGTACTTC | TRBJ2-7 | TRBD1 | TRBV18 | 15 | few
CSVEDSGARYNEQFF | TGCAGCGTTGAAGACTCGGGCGCCCGATACAATGAGCAGTTCTTC | TRBJ2-1 | . | TRBV29-1 | 15 | many
CASSPGQINSPPHF | TGTGCCAGCAGCCCGGGACAGATTAATTCACCCCCCCACTTT | TRBJ1-6 | TRBD1 | TRBV7-6 | 14 | .
CSVGQPSGTNEQFF | TGCAGCGTTGGTCAACCCAGCGGTACCAATGAGCAGTTCTTC | TRBJ2-1 | . | TRBV29-1 | 14 | .
CASSPPSMANEQFF | TGTGCCAGCTCACCTCCGAGCATGGCGAATGAGCAGTTCTTC | TRBJ2-1 | . | TRBV18 | 14 | many
CASSQNARGEAFF | TGTGCCAGCAGCCAAAACGCCCGGGGTGAAGCTTTCTTT | TRBJ1-1 | . | TRBV11-3 | 13 | many
CASSPGTGGLQETQYF | TGTGCCAGCTCACCCGGGACAGGGGGCTTACAAGAGACCCAGTACTTC | TRBJ2-5 | TRBD1 | TRBV18 | 16 | .
CASSELGVNTEAFF | TGTGCCAGCAGTGAATTGGGCGTTAACACTGAAGCTTTCTTT | TRBJ1-1 | . | TRBV6-1 | 14 | many
CASSPGVAWETQYF | TGTGCCAGCAGCCCAGGTGTGGCCTGGGAGACCCAGTACTTC | TRBJ2-5 | . | TRBV7-2 | 14 | many
CASRSGGERLEQFF | TGTGCCAGCAGGTCTGGCGGGGAGAGGCTTGAGCAGTTCTTC | TRBJ2-1 | . | TRBV6-2/TRBV6-3 | 14 | .
CASSQEEYQPGNTIYF | TGTGCCAGCAGCCAAGAGGAGTACCAGCCGGGAAACACCATATATTTT | TRBJ1-3 | . | TRBV4-2 | 16 | .
CARVTSGNEQFF | TGTGCCAGAGTGACTAGCGGCAATGAGCAGTTCTTC | TRBJ2-1 | TRBD2 | TRBV2 | 12 | few
CSANSGSGYNEQFF | TGCAGTGCTAACAGCGGGAGTGGCTACAATGAGCAGTTCTTC | TRBJ2-1 | TRBD2 | TRBV20-1 | 14 | many
CASSPGTPDTQYF | TGTGCCAGCTCACCAGGGACCCCGGATACGCAGTATTTT | TRBJ2-3 | . | TRBV18 | 13 | many
CATSGGRRETQYF | TGTGCCACCAGCGGGGGGAGACGGGAGACCCAGTACTTC | TRBJ2-5 | TRBD2 | TRBV28 | 13 | many
CASSPTWTGMTDTQYF | TGTGCCAGCAGCCCTACGTGGACAGGGATGACAGATACGCAGTATTTT | TRBJ2-3 | TRBD1 | TRBV25-1 | 16 | .
CASSPLNSDTQYF | TGTGCCAGCAGCCCCTTGAACTCAGATACGCAGTATTTT | TRBJ2-3 | . | TRBV7-2 | 13 | many
CASSLEGTGGQPQHF | TGTGCCAGCAGCTTAGAAGGGACAGGGGGTCAGCCCCAGCATTTT | TRBJ1-5 | TRBD1 | TRBV11-2 | 15 | many
CAISGTTNEQFF | TGTGCCATCAGTGGGACAACTAATGAGCAGTTCTTC | TRBJ2-1 | . | TRBV10-3 | 12 | .
CSAKTSGRKTQYF | TGCAGTGCTAAGACTAGCGGGAGGAAGACCCAGTACTTC | TRBJ2-5 | TRBD2 | TRBV20-1 | 13 | .
CASSQGGGMNTEAFF | TGTGCCAGCAGCCAAGGGGGCGGAATGAACACTGAAGCTTTCTTT | TRBJ1-1 | . | TRBV3-1 | 15 | many
CASSRYLGVQEDTEAFF | TGTGCCAGCAGCCGATATTTAGGGGTCCAGGAGGACACTGAAGCTTTCTTT | TRBJ1-1 | . | TRBV7-3 | 17 | .
CASSLIAGVGETQYF | TGTGCCAGCAGTTTAATAGCGGGAGTAGGAGAGACCCAGTACTTC | TRBJ2-5 | TRBD2 | TRBV6-5 | 15 | few